A single sample gave rise to the 16 T cell receptor beta chains below, sequenced in a study of T-cell reconstitution after alpha-beta-depleted transplantation in children. Researchers prepared the TCRbeta library using unique molecular identifiers, the study reports. MiXCR was run by TCRdb on the PCR reads, yielding one entry per CDR3 protein. Of roughly 500,000 distinct CDR3 sequences in the sample, approximately 29% were seen once. The sample was PBMCs from the stem cell graft donor, taken from the stem cell graft. Source of these receptors: a human donor who donated a stem cell graft to a child with aplastic anemia.

This clonotype has just a few counts. The J gene is TRBJ1-4, the V gene TRBV7-9; possibly TRBD1 for D (6 bases). Germline CDR1 SEHNR, CDR2 FQNEAQ (reference sequence). V lost 5 bases and J 8 bases, leaving 15 bases between the germline ends. CDR3 length equals 14 residues. CDR3 loop: CASSVRGRREKLFF. Here the CDR3 DNA reads TGTGCCAGCAGCGTCCGGGGGCGCAGAGAAAAACTGTTTTTT.

The rearrangement uses TRBV7-9 and TRBJ2-1, with D unresolved. The germline gives CDR1 SEHNR, CDR2 FQNEAQ (reference sequence). The CDR3 sequence is 14 residues long. Between the trimmed V and J ends, which lost 3 bases and 6 bases, there was a span of 12 bases. Written as DNA, the CDR3 is TGTGCCAGCAGCTTGGCCAGCGACCGCAATGAGCAGTTCTTC. Encoded protein: CASSLASDRNEQFF.

This clonotype was counted once. The chain couples TRBV20-1 to TRBJ2-5; 9 bases are a match to TRBD2. From germline, CDR1 is DFQATT and CDR2 SNEGSKA (reference sequence). This CDR3 has 13 residues. V dropped 3 bases and J dropped 6; count of bases not matched to a gene: 5. The CDR3 DNA sequence: TGCAGTGCTAGTACTAGCGGGCGCCAGACCCAGTACTTC. Protein product: CSASTSGRQTQYF.

This chain connects TRBV7-2 to TRBJ2-7; D might be TRBD1 (5 bases). Trimming took 6 bases from V and 1 from J, leaving 16 bases between them. The CDR3 covers 15 residues. From germline, CDR1 is SGHTA and CDR2 FQGNSA. The CDR3 coding sequence is TGTGCCAGCAGTCTAGAAGGGGCCCTTTCCTACGAGCAGTACTTC. Translated, it gives CASSLEGALSYEQYF.

The J gene is TRBJ2-7, the V gene TRBV7-2; D gene ambiguous. This CDR3 contains 14 residues. CDR1 and CDR2 (germline): SGHTA, FQGNSA. V dropped 1 base and J dropped 4 bases, with 11 bases sitting between them. In DNA form, the CDR3 reads TGTGCCAGCAGCTTAGAGGCACTCCAATACGAGCAGTACTTC. Its protein is CASSLEALQYEQYF.

This clonotype was detected only a few times. The chain carries TRBV10-1 and TRBJ2-1; no clear D. This CDR3 spans 14 amino acids. The germline V gene encodes CDR1 WNHNN and CDR2 SYGVQD (reference sequence). V was trimmed by 9 bases and J by 2 bases, leaving 14 bases between them. The CDR3 loop is CASADSSAYNEQFF. The CDR3 bases are TGCGCCAGTGCCGACTCGTCCGCCTACAATGAGCAGTTCTTC.

This rearrangement joins TRBV6-2 or TRBV6-3 to TRBJ1-3; D unresolved. The CDR3 is 14 residues long. Trimming took 7 bases from V and 0 from J, leaving 10 bases between them. Germline V gene lookup returns CDR1 MNHEY and CDR2 SVGEGT. This CDR3 reads CASTPRASGNTIYF. The CDR3 DNA reads TGTGCCAGCACCCCACGGGCCTCTGGAAACACCATATATTTT.

V and J are TRBV29-1 and TRBJ2-5; TRBD1 matches 11 bases. Germline V lookup: CDR1 SQVTM, CDR2 ANQGSEA. The CDR3 sequence is 16 residues long. With 0 bases clipped from V and 3 bases from J, the junction kept 6 bases outside the gene matches. DNA for the CDR3: TGCAGCGTTGAAGAGGTCCGGGACAGGGGGGAAGAGACCCAGTACTTC. Amino acid sequence: CSVEEVRDRGEETQYF.

The gene calls are TRBV6-1 and TRBJ2-6, with D uncertain. CDR1 is MNHNS, CDR2 SASEGT, per germline. The CDR3 consists of 15 residues. Trimming removed 7 bases from V and 0 bases from J, with 10 bases in between. CDR3 coding DNA: TGTGCCAGCAACCACCGAAGCTCTGGGGCCAACGTCCTGACTTTC. Amino acid sequence: CASNHRSSGANVLTF.

This chain links TRBV4-2 with TRBJ1-1, with a tentative D call TRBD1 (5 bases). Trimming cost V 2 bases and J 0 bases, with 16 bases left between them. In germline, CDR1 is LGHNA, CDR2 YNFKEQ. The CDR3 length is 17 residues. The CDR3 region has the DNA TGTGCCAGCAGCCAAAGTGTTCAGGGAAACATGAACACTGAAGCTTTCTTT. It specifies CASSQSVQGNMNTEAFF.

At least ten counts were recorded for this clonotype. The chain is built from TRBV20-1 and TRBJ1-5, with 10 bases that match TRBD1. Trimming cost V 6 bases and J 7 bases; bases outside gene matches: 9. Germline lookup yields CDR1 DFQATT and CDR2 SNEGSKA (reference sequence). The CDR3 covers 14 residues. The DNA of the CDR3 is TGCAGTGCGCGACGGACAGGGGGACCCCAGCCCCAGCATTTT. Its translation is CSARRTGGPQPQHF.

This clonotype was recorded many times. The J gene is TRBJ1-2, the V gene TRBV7-2; a possible D gene is TRBD1 (5 bases). V lost 0 bases, J lost 4 bases, and 12 bases lay in between. CDR1 SGHTA and CDR2 FQGNSA come from the germline V gene. This CDR3 contains 15 residues. CDR3 bases: TGTGCCAGCAGCTTAGCCCCCGACAGCCGCTATGGCTACACCTTC. Its protein is CASSLAPDSRYGYTF.

This chain joins TRBV5-6 and TRBJ1-6, with D unresolved. The germline V gene encodes CDR1 SGHDT and CDR2 YYEEEE. The CDR3 is 15 residues long. V was trimmed by 7 bases and J by 7 bases, leaving 18 bases between them. CDR3 nucleotides: TGTGCCAGCCAAAAGCATCCGGCGATGAATTCACCCCTCCACTTT. Encoded protein: CASQKHPAMNSPLHF.

This clonotype occurred a few times. The chain carries TRBV10-3 and TRBJ1-1; D not resolved. The CDR3 loop spans 13 amino acids. Between the trimmed V and J ends, which lost 10 bases and 0 bases, there was a span of 12 bases. Germline assignment: CDR1 ENHRY and CDR2 SYGVKD. CDR3 bases: TGTGCCACTCGGGGATACATGAACACTGAAGCTTTCTTT. Protein product: CATRGYMNTEAFF.

V gene TRBV28 combines with J gene TRBJ2-7, with 9 nucleotides matching TRBD2. Germline lookup yields CDR1 MDHEN and CDR2 SYDVKM. V trimming: 6 bases; J trimming: 0 bases; junction bases outside the gene matches: 3. The CDR3 has 14 residues. CDR3 DNA sequence: TGTGCCAGCAGATCTAGCGGGAACTCCTACGAGCAGTACTTC. Translating gives CASRSSGNSYEQYF.

J is TRBJ2-3 and V is TRBV20-1, with D maybe TRBD2 (6 bases). This CDR3 has 14 amino acids. Germline CDR1 reads DFQATT; CDR2 reads SNEGSKA (reference sequence). Trimming pared 7 bases from V and 2 bases from J, leaving 16 bases between. CDR3: CSEKPGLPTDTQYF. CDR3 in DNA: TGCAGTGAAAAGCCGGGACTTCCCACAGATACGCAGTATTTT.